Shown below are 7 T cell receptor beta chains from a single sample sequenced in a study of blood T cell repertoires in COVID-19. Produced via immunoSEQ multiplex PCR; TCRdb's table is partial and in-frame only. The sample has about 130,000 clones, around 81% seen once. The sequencing sample was made of peripheral blood. The receptors were sampled from a young man with COVID-19, enrolled during active disease.

V and J are TRBV6-6 and TRBJ2-3; the D gene is possibly TRBD1 (7 bases). V was pared by 2 bases and J by 8 bases, with 20 bases between. CDR3 size: 16 residues. CDR1 and CDR2 from the germline V gene are MNHNY and SVGAGI (reference sequence). In DNA form, the CDR3 reads TGTGCCAGCAGTTACCGAGACAGGGTAGAGGGAGGTACGCAGTATTTT. Protein product: CASSYRDRVEGGTQYF.

The chain employs TRBV27 and TRBJ1-4; TRBD1 agrees at 8 bases. V lost 5 bases and J lost 6; bases outside the gene matches: 8. The CDR3 spans 15 residues. From germline, CDR1 is MNHEY and CDR2 SMNVEV (reference sequence). The CDR3, as DNA: TGTGCCAGCAGTCCGCGGACAGGGTTATATGAAAAACTGTTTTTT. This sequence encodes CASSPRTGLYEKLFF.

This clone appeared a few times. This chain uses TRBV9 with TRBJ1-1, with 8 bases aligning to TRBD1. CDR1 and CDR2 (germline): SGDLS, YYNGEE. V lost 4 bases, J lost 6 bases, and 8 bases stayed unmatched. The length of the CDR3 is 14 residues. CDR3 sequence: CASSPRTGLAEAFF. CDR3 coding DNA: TGTGCCAGCAGCCCTCGGACAGGGTTGGCTGAAGCTTTCTTT.

This clone was counted between two and nine times. This rearrangement joins TRBV6-5 to TRBJ1-5, with TRBD1 as a possible D gene (5 bases). Trimming pared 5 bases from V and 9 bases from J, leaving 14 bases between. This CDR3 spans 13 amino acids. Germline CDR1 reads MNHEY; CDR2 reads SVGAGI. The CDR3 sequence is CASSLGGRGPQHF. CDR3 nucleotide sequence: TGTGCCAGCAGTCTCGGTGGGAGGGGGCCCCAGCATTTT.

This clone was found a few times. V usage is TRBV27 and J usage is TRBJ2-7, with TRBD2 matching over 7 bases. J gave up 3 bases and V 0 bases, and 2 bases lay outside the gene matches. Germline CDR1 and CDR2: MNHEY and SMNVEV (reference sequence). The CDR3 runs to 14 residues. The CDR3 sequence is CASSLSSSGYEQYF. In DNA form, the CDR3 reads TGTGCCAGCAGTTTATCGTCTAGCGGCTACGAGCAGTACTTC.

V is TRBV5-4 and J is TRBJ2-7, with D possibly TRBD2 on 5 matching bases. This CDR3 contains 13 residues. V was cut by 0 bases and J by 3 bases, with 7 bases left in between. The germline gives CDR1 SGHNT, CDR2 YYREEE (reference sequence). Here the CDR3 DNA reads TGTGCCAGCAGCTTGGCCGCGGGCTACGAGCAGTACTTC. It encodes CASSLAAGYEQYF.

The chain is built from TRBV14 and TRBJ2-6, with 8 bases aligning to TRBD2. The CDR3 runs to 16 residues. In germline, CDR1 is SGHDN, CDR2 FVKESK. V dropped 2 bases and J dropped 2; count of bases not matched to a gene: 2. CDR3 in amino acids: CASSQIGRAGANVLTF. The CDR3 DNA is TGTGCCAGCAGCCAAATCGGGAGGGCTGGGGCCAACGTCCTGACTTTC.